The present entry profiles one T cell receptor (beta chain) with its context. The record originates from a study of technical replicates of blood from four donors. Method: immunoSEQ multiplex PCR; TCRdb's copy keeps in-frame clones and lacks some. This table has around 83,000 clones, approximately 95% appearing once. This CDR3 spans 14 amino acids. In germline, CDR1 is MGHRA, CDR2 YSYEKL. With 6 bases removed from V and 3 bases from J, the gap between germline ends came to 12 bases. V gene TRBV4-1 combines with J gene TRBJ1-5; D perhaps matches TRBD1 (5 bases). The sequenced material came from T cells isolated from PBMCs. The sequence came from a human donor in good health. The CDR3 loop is CASRGQGPNQPQHF. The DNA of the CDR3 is TGCGCCAGCAGGGGTCAGGGTCCCAATCAGCCCCAGCATTTT.